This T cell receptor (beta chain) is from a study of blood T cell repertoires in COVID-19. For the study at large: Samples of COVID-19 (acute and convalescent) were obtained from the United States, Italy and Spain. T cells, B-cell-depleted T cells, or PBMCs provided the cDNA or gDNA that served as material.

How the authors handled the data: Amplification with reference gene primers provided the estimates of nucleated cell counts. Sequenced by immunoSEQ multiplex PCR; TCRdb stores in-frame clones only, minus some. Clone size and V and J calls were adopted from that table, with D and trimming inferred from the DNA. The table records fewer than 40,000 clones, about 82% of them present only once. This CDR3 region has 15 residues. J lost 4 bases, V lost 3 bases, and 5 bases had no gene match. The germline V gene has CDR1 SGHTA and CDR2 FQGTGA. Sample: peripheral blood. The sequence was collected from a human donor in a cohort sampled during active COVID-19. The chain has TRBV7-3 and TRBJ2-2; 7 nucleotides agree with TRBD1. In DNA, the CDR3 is TGTGCCAGCAGCTTGACAGGGACCAGCACCGGGGAGCTGTTTTTT. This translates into CASSLTGTSTGELFF.